This T cell receptor (beta chain) derives from a study of cytomegalovirus exposure and HLA in healthy donors. Trimming cost V 7 bases and J 4 bases, with 21 bases left between them. Looked up from germline, CDR1 is ENHRY and CDR2 is SYGVKD. CDR3 size: 16 residues. Libraries were prepared by immunoSEQ multiplex PCR; TCRdb keeps only in-frame clonotypes and omits some of them. The table has some 110,000 clones, approximately 86% seen once. The sample comprised PBMCs. The TCR originated in a woman aged 18 to 35 in good health and CMV-seropositive. The V call is TRBV10-3, the J call TRBJ2-3, with a tentative D call TRBD2 (6 bases). CDR3 DNA sequence: TGTGCCATCACTCCCTCCCCGGCCGGGGAGGCAGATACGCAGTATTTT. Translation gives CAITPSPAGEADTQYF.